The present TCR beta chain was sequenced within a study of CD8 T cells in ankylosing spondylitis. Notes on the study in general: Reportedly, matched ankylosing spondylitis synovial fluid was significantly enriched for disease-linked clones. Made up of about eight highly homologous variants, a TCR beta motif appeared characteristic of ankylosing spondylitis blood.

CDR1 is DFQATT and CDR2 is SNEGSKA in the germline V gene (reference sequence). The V and J ends lost 3 bases and 6 bases respectively, with 9 bases between them. The CDR3 has 12 amino acids. About this clonotype itself: What it binds is unknown.

TCRdb reprocessed the 5' RACE reads via MiXCR and lists one record per CDR3 protein. The sample shows a few hundred thousand distinct CDR3 sequences, roughly 13% of them seen only once. The sequencing sample was made of blood, either unsorted or a sorted T cell fraction (not recorded which). The rearrangement uses TRBV20-1 and TRBJ1-5; D call uncertain. This receptor was identified in a male donor with ankylosing spondylitis. The CDR3 coding sequence is TGCAGTGCTAGGCAATTTAGTCAGCCCCAGCATTTT. Encoded protein: CSARQFSQPQHF.